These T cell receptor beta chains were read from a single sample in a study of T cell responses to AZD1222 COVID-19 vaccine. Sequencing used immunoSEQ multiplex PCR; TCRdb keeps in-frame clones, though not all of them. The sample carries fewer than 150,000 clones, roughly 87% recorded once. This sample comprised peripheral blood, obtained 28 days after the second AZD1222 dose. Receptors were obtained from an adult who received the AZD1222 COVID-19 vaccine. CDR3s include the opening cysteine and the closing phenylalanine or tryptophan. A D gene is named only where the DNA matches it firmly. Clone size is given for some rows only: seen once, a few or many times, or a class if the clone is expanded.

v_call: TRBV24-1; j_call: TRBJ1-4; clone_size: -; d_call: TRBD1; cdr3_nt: TGTGCCACCAGTAAGGGGGCGGGTGAAAAACTGTTTTTT; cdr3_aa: CATSKGAGEKLFF
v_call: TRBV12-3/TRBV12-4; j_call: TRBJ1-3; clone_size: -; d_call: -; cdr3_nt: TGTGCCAGCAGTTTCCCGGGGGGAAACACCATATATTTT; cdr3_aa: CASSFPGGNTIYF
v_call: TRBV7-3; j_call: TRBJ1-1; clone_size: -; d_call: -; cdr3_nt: TGTGCCAGCAGCTTCGGGGATGGGACTGAAGCTTTCTTT; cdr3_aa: CASSFGDGTEAFF
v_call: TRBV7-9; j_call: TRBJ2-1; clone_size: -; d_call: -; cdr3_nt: TGTGCCAGCAGCTCCCAGGTTGTGGGGAATGAGCAGTTCTTC; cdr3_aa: CASSSQVVGNEQFF
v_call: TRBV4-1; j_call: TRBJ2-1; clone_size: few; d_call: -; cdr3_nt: TGCGCCAGCAGCCAAGTTAGGCTAGCGATATACAATGAGCAGTTCTTC; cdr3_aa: CASSQVRLAIYNEQFF
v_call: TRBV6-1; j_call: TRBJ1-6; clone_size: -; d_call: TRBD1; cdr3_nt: TGTGCCAGCAGTGTCAGGGGGAGCTCCTATAATTCACCCCTCCACTTT; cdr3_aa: CASSVRGSSYNSPLHF
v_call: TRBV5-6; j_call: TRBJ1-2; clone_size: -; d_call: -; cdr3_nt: TGTGCCAGCAGCTTGACAGGGCCGAACTATGGCTACACCTTC; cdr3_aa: CASSLTGPNYGYTF
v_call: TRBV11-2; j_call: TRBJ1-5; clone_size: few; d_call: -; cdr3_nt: TGTGCCAGCAGCTTGGGGACACGGGATCAGCCCCAGCATTTT; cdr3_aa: CASSLGTRDQPQHF
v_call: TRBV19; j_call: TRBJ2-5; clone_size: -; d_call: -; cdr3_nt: TGTGCCAGTAGTATAGCGGGCGGGGGCCCTTTGGAGACCCAGTACTTC; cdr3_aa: CASSIAGGGPLETQYF
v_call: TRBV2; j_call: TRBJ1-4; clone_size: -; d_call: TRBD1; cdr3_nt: TGTGCCAGCAGTACGTTCGGGACAGCTAATGAAAAACTGTTTTTT; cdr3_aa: CASSTFGTANEKLFF
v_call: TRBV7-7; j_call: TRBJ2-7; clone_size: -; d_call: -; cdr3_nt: TGTGCTAGCTGGCAGCCGGAGCAGTACTTC; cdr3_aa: CASWQPEQYF
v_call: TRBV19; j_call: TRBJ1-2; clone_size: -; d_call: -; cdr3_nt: TGTGCCAGTAGGGTCGGAGGCAGGATATATGGCTACACCTTC; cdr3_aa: CASRVGGRIYGYTF
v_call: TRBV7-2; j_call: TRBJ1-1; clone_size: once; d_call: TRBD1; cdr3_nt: TGTGCCAGCAGCCAAGGACAGGTGAACACTGAAGCTTTCTTT; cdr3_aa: CASSQGQVNTEAFF
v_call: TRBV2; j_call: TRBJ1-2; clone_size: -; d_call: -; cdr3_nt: TGTGCCAGCAGTGGAGAGATTTATGGCTACACCTTC; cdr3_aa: CASSGEIYGYTF
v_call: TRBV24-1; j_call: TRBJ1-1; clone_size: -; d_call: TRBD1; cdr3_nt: TGTGCCACCAGTGTTCCGACAGGGCTGAACACTGAAGCTTTCTTT; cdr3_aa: CATSVPTGLNTEAFF
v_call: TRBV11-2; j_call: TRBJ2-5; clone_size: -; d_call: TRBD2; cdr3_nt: TGTGCCAGCAGCTTTCACAGGACTAGCGGACTACAAGAGACCCAGTACTTC; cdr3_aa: CASSFHRTSGLQETQYF
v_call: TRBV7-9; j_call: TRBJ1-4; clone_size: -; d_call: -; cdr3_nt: TGTGCCAGCACCAGGGGCGGGGGGAATGAAAAACTGTTTTTT; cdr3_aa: CASTRGGGNEKLFF
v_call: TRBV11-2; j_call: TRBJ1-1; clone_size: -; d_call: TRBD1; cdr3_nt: TGTGCCATCCCCAGGGGGCCAACTGAAGCTTTCTTT; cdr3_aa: CAIPRGPTEAFF
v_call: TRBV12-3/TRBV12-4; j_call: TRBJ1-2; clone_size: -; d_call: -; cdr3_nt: TGTGCCAGCAGTACGGGACGGGCGTATGGCTACACCTTC; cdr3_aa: CASSTGRAYGYTF
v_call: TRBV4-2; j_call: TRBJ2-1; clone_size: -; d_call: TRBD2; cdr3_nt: TGTGCCAGCAGCCAATGGAGGGAGGGCTTTAATGAGCAGTTCTTC; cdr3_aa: CASSQWREGFNEQFF
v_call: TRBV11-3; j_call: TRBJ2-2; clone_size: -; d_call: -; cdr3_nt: TGTGCCAGCAGCAAGGGTGGCTTAGTTTGGTCGGCCGGGGAGCTGTTTTTT; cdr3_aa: CASSKGGLVWSAGELFF
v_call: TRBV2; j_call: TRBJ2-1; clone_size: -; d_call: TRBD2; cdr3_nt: TGTGCCAGCAGTGGCCTACGGGGACTAGCGGGAAAGGGTTATGAGCAGTTCTTC; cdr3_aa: CASSGLRGLAGKGYEQFF
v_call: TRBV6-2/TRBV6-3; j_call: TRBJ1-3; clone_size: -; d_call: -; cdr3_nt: TGTGCCAGCAGTCGGACAGACTGGACTGGAAACACCATATATTTT; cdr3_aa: CASSRTDWTGNTIYF
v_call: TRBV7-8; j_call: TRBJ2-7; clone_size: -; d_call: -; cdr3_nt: TGTGCCAGCAGCTTAGTGGGCGGGGTTACCTACGAGCAGTACTTC; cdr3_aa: CASSLVGGVTYEQYF
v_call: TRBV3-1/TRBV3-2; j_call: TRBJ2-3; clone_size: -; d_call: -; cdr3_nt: TGTGCCAGCAGCCAAGAGGGGCGGGGACCCCAAGGGACGCAGTATTTT; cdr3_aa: CASSQEGRGPQGTQYF
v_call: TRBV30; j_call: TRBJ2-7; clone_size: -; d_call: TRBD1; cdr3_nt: TGTGCCTGGAGTGCGGGACAGGGCTACGAGCAGTACTTC; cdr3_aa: CAWSAGQGYEQYF
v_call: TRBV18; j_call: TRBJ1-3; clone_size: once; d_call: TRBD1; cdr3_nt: TGTGCCAGCTCATTACAGGGGTTCGGAAACACCATATATTTT; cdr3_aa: CASSLQGFGNTIYF
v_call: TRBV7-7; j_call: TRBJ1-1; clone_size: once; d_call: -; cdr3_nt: TGTGCTAGCAGCCCGAGGGCTTTCTTT; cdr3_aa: CASSPRAFF
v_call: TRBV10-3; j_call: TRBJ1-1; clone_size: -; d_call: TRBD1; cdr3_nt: TGTGCCATCAGGGGAGACCTACAGGGGAGCACTGAAGCTTTCTTT; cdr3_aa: CAIRGDLQGSTEAFF
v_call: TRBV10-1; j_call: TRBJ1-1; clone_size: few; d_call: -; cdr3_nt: TGCGCCAACTGGCGGGAGGACACTGAAGCTTTCTTT; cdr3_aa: CANWREDTEAFF
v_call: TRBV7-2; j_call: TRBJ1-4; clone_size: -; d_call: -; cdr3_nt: TGTGCCAGCAGTGCTTACGGACGGGCCAGAGAAAAACTGTTTTTT; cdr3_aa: CASSAYGRAREKLFF
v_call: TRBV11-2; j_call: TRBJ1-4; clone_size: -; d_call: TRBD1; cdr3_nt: TGTGCCAGCAGCTTAGGCACAGGGGGAAAACTGTTTTTT; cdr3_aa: CASSLGTGGKLFF
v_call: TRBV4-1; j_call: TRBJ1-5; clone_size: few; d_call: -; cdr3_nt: TGCGCCAGCAGCGTGGACAGTATCCGGCAGCCCCAGCATTTT; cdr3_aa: CASSVDSIRQPQHF
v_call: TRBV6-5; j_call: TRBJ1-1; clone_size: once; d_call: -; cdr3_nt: TGTGCCAGCGGGGGGCGAACTGGTACTGAAGCTTTCTTT; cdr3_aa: CASGGRTGTEAFF
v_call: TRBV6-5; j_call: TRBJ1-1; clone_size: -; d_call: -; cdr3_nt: TGTGCCAGTATACAGGGTTCGGGGAACACTGAAGCTTTCTTT; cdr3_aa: CASIQGSGNTEAFF
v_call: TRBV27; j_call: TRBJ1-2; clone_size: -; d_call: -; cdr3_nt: TGTGCCAACCCACTTATTTTAAACTATGGCTACACCTTC; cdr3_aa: CANPLILNYGYTF
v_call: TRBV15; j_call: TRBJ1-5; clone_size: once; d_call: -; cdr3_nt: TGTGCCACCAGCACCCCGGGGACTTATCAGCCCCAGCATTTT; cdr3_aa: CATSTPGTYQPQHF
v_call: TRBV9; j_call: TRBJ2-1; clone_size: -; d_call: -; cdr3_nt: TGTGCCAGCAGCGTACCGGGACTTCCACAGTTCTTC; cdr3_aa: CASSVPGLPQFF
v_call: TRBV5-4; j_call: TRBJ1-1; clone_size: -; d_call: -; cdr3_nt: TGTGCCAGCAGCTTGGGGGACAACACTGAAGCTTTCTTT; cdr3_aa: CASSLGDNTEAFF
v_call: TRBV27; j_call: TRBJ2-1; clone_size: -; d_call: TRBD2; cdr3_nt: TGTGCCAGCAGTTTTCGACCGGGAGGGAACAATGAGCAGTTCTTC; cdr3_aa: CASSFRPGGNNEQFF
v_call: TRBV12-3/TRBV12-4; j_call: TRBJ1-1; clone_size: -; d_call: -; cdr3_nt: TGTGCCAGCAGTTCCCAAGGAGGGACTGAAGCTTTCTTT; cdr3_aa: CASSSQGGTEAFF
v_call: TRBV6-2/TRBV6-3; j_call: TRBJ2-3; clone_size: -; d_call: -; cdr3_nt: TGTGCCAGCAGTTACTCGCTGGACATAAGGGCAGATACGCAGTATTTT; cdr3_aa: CASSYSLDIRADTQYF
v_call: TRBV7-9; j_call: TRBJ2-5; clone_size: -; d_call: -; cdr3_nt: TGTGCCAGCAGCTGGGGCAGACAAGAGACCCAGTACTTC; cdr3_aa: CASSWGRQETQYF
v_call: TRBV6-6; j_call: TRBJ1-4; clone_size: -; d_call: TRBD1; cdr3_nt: TGTGCCAGCAGTTCAGGGGGGGGTGGTAATGAAAAACTGTTTTTT; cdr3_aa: CASSSGGGGNEKLFF
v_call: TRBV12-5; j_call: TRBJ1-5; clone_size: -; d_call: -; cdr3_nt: TGTGCTAGTGGTTTGGTACTGGGTAGCAATCAGCCCCAGCATTTT; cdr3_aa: CASGLVLGSNQPQHF
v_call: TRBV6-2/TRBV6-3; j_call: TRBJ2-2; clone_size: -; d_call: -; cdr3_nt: TGTGCCAGCAGCTCATCATCAGCCGGGGAGCTGTTTTTT; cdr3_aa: CASSSSSAGELFF
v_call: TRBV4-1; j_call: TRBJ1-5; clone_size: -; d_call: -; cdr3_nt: TGCGCCAGCAGCCAACAGGACAGAAATCAGCCCCAGCATTTT; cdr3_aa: CASSQQDRNQPQHF
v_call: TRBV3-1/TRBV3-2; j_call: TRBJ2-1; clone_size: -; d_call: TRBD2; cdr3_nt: TGTGCCAGCAGCCTCGGGCTAGCGGGAGTACAAAATGAGCAGTTCTTC; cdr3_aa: CASSLGLAGVQNEQFF
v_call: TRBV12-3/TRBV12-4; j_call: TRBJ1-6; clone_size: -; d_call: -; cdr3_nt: TGTGCCAGCAGTTTAATGAGGAATTCACCCCTCCACTTT; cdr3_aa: CASSLMRNSPLHF
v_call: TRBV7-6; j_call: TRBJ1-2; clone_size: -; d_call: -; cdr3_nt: TGTGCCAGCAGCCTAGGACAGATATCTAACTATGGCTACACCTTC; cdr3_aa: CASSLGQISNYGYTF
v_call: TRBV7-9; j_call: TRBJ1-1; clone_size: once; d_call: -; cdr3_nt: TGTGCCAGCAAGATCAGGGGATGGGCGAACACTGAAGCTTTCTTT; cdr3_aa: CASKIRGWANTEAFF
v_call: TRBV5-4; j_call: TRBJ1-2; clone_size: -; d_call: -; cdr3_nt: TGTGCCAGCAGCGGGGTCCGGGCTGGCTACACCTTC; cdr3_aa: CASSGVRAGYTF
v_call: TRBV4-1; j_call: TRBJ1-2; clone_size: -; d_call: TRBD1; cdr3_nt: TGCGCCAGCAGCCATCTCGGGACAGGGGATGGCTACACCTTC; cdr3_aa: CASSHLGTGDGYTF
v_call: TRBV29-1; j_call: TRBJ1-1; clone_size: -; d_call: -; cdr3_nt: TGCAGCGTTGTGACCGGAGGAGCTGAAGCTTTCTTT; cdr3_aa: CSVVTGGAEAFF
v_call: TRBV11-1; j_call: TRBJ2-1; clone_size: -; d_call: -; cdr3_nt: TGTGCCAGCAGCCCAAGGGGGGATGAGCAGTTCTTC; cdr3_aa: CASSPRGDEQFF
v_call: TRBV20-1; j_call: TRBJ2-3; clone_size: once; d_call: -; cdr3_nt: TGCAGTATCGCCACAGATACGCAGTATTTT; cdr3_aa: CSIATDTQYF
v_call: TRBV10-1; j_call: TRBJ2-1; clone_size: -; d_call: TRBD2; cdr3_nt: TGCGCCAGCAGTGAATTCCAGCGGGAGGGTTCGGATGAGCAGTTCTTC; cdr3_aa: CASSEFQREGSDEQFF
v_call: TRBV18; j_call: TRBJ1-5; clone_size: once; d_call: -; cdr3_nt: TGTGCCAGCTCACCACCGGGGAGGGGCAATCAGCCCCAGCATTTT; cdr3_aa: CASSPPGRGNQPQHF
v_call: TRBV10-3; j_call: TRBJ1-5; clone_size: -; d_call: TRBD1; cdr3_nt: TGTGCCATCAGCGACAGGGGCGGCCAGCCCCAGCATTTT; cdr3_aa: CAISDRGGQPQHF
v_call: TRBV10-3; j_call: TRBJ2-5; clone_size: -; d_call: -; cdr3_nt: TGTGCCATCAGTGAGTCCAGGGTCCCAGAGACCCAGTACTTC; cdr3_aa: CAISESRVPETQYF